This passage covers 2 T cell receptor beta chains from one sample sequenced in a study of T cells in Graves' hyperthyroidism and ophthalmopathy. The TCR beta CDR3 regions underwent amplification using RNA transcripts as the source. The TCR CDR3 was amplified in a first-round RT-PCR using the HTBI primer set. TCRdb recomputed calls from the multiplex PCR reads with MiXCR, one row per CDR3 protein. The table includes 340,000 or so distinct CDR3 sequences, roughly 15% detected once. Sequencing was carried out using blood. Receptors originate from a young man with Graves' hyperthyroidism.

This clonotype was recorded once. CDR3 bases: TGCAGTGCTAGTGTCCTTAACAGGGGAGACAATGAGCAGTTCTTC. Its translation is CSASVLNRGDNEQFF. The chain recombines TRBV20-1 with TRBJ2-1, with 7 positions matching TRBD1. The CDR3 is 15 residues long. Germline V lookup: CDR1 DFQATT, CDR2 SNEGSKA (reference sequence). V dropped 3 bases and J dropped 5; count of bases not matched to a gene: 10.

The gene calls are TRBV20-1 and TRBJ2-1; D could derive from TRBD1 or TRBD2 (5 bases each). This CDR3 spans 16 amino acids. Germline assignment: CDR1 DFQATT and CDR2 SNEGSKA (reference sequence). Deletions cut 0 bases from V and 4 bases from J, with 16 bases between. CDR3 sequence reads: CSARDPRGGAYNEQFF. The CDR3 DNA reads as TGCAGTGCTAGAGACCCCCGGGGCGGAGCTTACAATGAGCAGTTCTTC.